This T cell receptor (beta chain) was found in a study of blood T cell repertoires in COVID-19. Study overall: Collection of acute and convalescent COVID-19 samples took place in the United States, Italy and Spain. T cells, B-cell-depleted T cells, or PBMCs provided the cDNA or gDNA that served as material.

Per the original methods: For nucleated cells, counts were estimated from reference gene primer amplification. Profiled with immunoSEQ multiplex PCR; TCRdb holds only in-frame clones, not every one. V, J and clone size reflect that table, while D and trimming were determined from the DNA. The sample has about 350,000 clones; 89% are singletons. After removal of 4 bases from V and 5 bases from J, the junction contained 9 bases not matched to a gene. The germline gives CDR1 SGHRS, CDR2 YFSETQ. The CDR3 contains 15 residues. The material sequenced was peripheral blood. The rearrangement uses TRBV5-1 and TRBJ2-7; 10 bases are a match to TRBD1. The TCR originated in a woman aged 55-75 years with COVID-19, enrolled during active disease. The CDR3: CASSLPGTGVDEQYF. The CDR3 bases are TGCGCCAGCAGCCTCCCCGGGACAGGGGTCGACGAGCAGTACTTC.